This TCR beta chain was recorded in a study of T cell responses to AZD1222 COVID-19 vaccine. The germline CDR1 and CDR2 sequences are MDHEN and SYDVKM. The CDR3 runs to 16 residues. With V trimmed by 2 bases and J by 3 bases, 3 bases remained unmatched. Here immunoSEQ multiplex PCR was the method, and the copy in TCRdb shows in-frame clones only, minus some. The data hold fewer than 130,000 clones, with approximately 85% observed a single time. V gene TRBV28 combines with J gene TRBJ1-3; 11 nucleotides align to TRBD1. This TCR was recovered from an adult in good health. The sequencing here drew on peripheral blood, taken on day 0 of AZD1222 vaccination. CDR3 sequence reads: CASSLRGQGVGNTIYF. CDR3 sequence (DNA): TGTGCCAGCAGTTTAAGGGGACAGGGGGTTGGAAACACCATATATTTT.